Below are 24 T cell receptor beta chains sequenced from a single sample in a study of Tregs in tolerant kidney transplant recipients. The data were produced by immunoSEQ multiplex PCR, yet TCRdb's version contains in-frame clones alone and is incomplete. The sample contains approximately 100,000 clones, approximately 93% of which appear only once. The sample was CD4+ T cells from blood, taken before the transplant. The receptors stem from a human donor who received a combined kidney and bone marrow transplant.

The CDR3 DNA sequence: TGTGCCAGCAGAAGAGATAGCAATCAGCCCCAGCATTTT. It yields the protein CASRRDSNQPQHF. The V gene is TRBV6-6, the J gene TRBJ1-5; no clear D. Germline V CDR1 and CDR2: MNHNY, SVGAGI (reference sequence). V was cut by 6 bases and J by 0 bases, with 6 bases left in between. This CDR3 spans 13 amino acids.

This rearrangement joins TRBV19 to TRBJ2-3; 13 positions agree with TRBD2. J gave up 4 bases and V 6 bases, and 4 bases lay outside the gene matches. This CDR3 region has 15 residues. Per germline, CDR1 LNHDA and CDR2 SQIVND (reference sequence). The chain's CDR3 is CASRTSGRAPDTQYF. CDR3 bases: TGTGCCAGTAGAACTAGCGGGAGGGCCCCAGATACGCAGTATTTT.

This sequence joins TRBV5-1 and TRBJ2-2; maybe TRBD2 (5 bases). Deletions cut 2 bases from V and 0 bases from J, with 11 bases between. Per the germline V gene, CDR1 is SGHRS and CDR2 is YFSETQ. The CDR3 sequence is 16 residues long. Here the CDR3 reads CASSFRERSNTGELFF. Written as DNA, the CDR3 is TGCGCCAGCAGCTTTAGAGAGCGGTCGAACACCGGGGAGCTGTTTTTT.

The chain employs TRBV7-2 and TRBJ2-5; D remains ambiguous. The germline gives CDR1 SGHTA, CDR2 FQGNSA. CDR3 length: 14 residues. Trimming pared 2 bases from V and 2 bases from J, leaving 9 bases between. The CDR3 sequence is CASSLRALQETQYF. In nucleotides, the CDR3 is TGTGCCAGCAGCTTACGAGCACTACAAGAGACCCAGTACTTC.

The rearrangement uses TRBV7-8 and TRBJ1-5; 7 nucleotides match TRBD1. The CDR3 runs to 15 residues. The germline CDR1 and CDR2 sequences are SGHVS and FQNEAQ. The J segment lost 4 bases and the V segment lost 6 bases, leaving 9 bases of the junction unmatched. CDR3 bases: TGTGCCAGCAGAAGCGACAGGGCCAAGAATCAGCCCCAGCATTTT. It translates to CASRSDRAKNQPQHF.

This chain joins TRBV25-1 and TRBJ2-3; 7 nucleotides agree with TRBD1. This CDR3 spans 15 amino acids. CDR1 and CDR2 (germline): MGHDK, SYGVNS. J was trimmed by 0 bases and V by 5 bases; bases with no gene match: 5. For the CDR3, the DNA is TGTGCCAGCAGTCAAGCAGGGGGTAGCACAGATACGCAGTATTTT. This gives the protein CASSQAGGSTDTQYF.

The rearrangement links TRBV7-2 to TRBJ2-1, with unresolved D. The CDR3 is 15 residues long. V was clipped by 1 base and J by 1 base, with 8 bases between them. Germline CDR1 SGHTA, CDR2 FQGNSA. CDR3 protein: CASSLGAPSYNEQFF. As DNA, the CDR3 is TGTGCCAGCAGCTTAGGGGCCCCATCCTACAATGAGCAGTTCTTC.

The V and J genes are TRBV10-3 and TRBJ2-3; D is unclear. The germline V gene encodes CDR1 ENHRY and CDR2 SYGVKD. The CDR3 length is 14 residues. Trimming cost V 4 bases and J 6 bases, with 14 bases left between them. CDR3 amino acids: CAISGLKIGDTQYF. In nucleotides, the CDR3 is TGTGCCATCAGTGGCCTTAAAATCGGGGATACGCAGTATTTT.

The chain is built from TRBV10-2 and TRBJ2-5; 11 bases match TRBD2. CDR1 is WSHSY, CDR2 SAAADI, per germline. The CDR3 length is 16 residues. After removal of 7 bases from V and 4 bases from J, the junction contained 11 bases not matched to a gene. DNA for the CDR3: TGCGCCAGCACCCGAAGCGGGACTAGCGGAGCAGAGACCCAGTACTTC. Translated, it gives CASTRSGTSGAETQYF.

This clone has a single count. This chain joins TRBV7-2 and TRBJ1-1; TRBD1 agrees at 7 bases. Germline lookup yields CDR1 SGHTA and CDR2 FQGNSA. The CDR3 extends over 14 amino acids. The V gene end was trimmed by 2 bases and the J gene end by 4 bases; junction bases not matched to a gene: 4. The CDR3 loop is CASSLRQGSTEAFF. CDR3 nucleotides: TGTGCCAGCAGCTTAAGACAGGGATCCACTGAAGCTTTCTTT.

With regard to this clone: Other DNA sequences in the same sample also yield this CDR3. The chain uses TRBV15 and TRBJ1-6; D remains unclear. CDR1 is LNHNV and CDR2 is YYDKDF in the germline V gene (reference sequence). The V end was cut by 1 base, the J end by 13 bases, with 14 bases between. CDR3 size: 14 residues. CDR3 coding DNA: TGTGCCACCAGCAGAGCACTGACTCCTTCCCCCCTCCACTTT. Amino acids: CATSRALTPSPLHF.

The V gene is TRBV19, the J gene TRBJ1-1; D not resolved. The ends were cut back, 6 bases at V and 2 bases at J, with 19 bases in the middle. Germline CDR1 reads LNHDA; CDR2 reads SQIVND (reference sequence). The CDR3 has 16 amino acids. CDR3 sequence: CASRHRPPRDNTEAFF. DNA for the CDR3: TGTGCCAGTAGACACCGACCACCCCGGGATAACACTGAAGCTTTCTTT.

The J gene is TRBJ2-5, the V gene TRBV30; D may be TRBD1 (6 bases). V was shortened by 3 bases and J by 13 bases, with 15 bases between the two germline ends. Germline lookup yields CDR1 GTSNPN and CDR2 SVGIG (reference sequence). The CDR3 extends over 11 amino acids. The CDR3 sequence: CAWSLQGPSYF. The CDR3 DNA is TGTGCCTGGAGCCTACAGGGACCCTCGTACTTC.

The chain employs TRBV29-1 and TRBJ1-1, with D possibly matching TRBD1 (6 bases). This CDR3 has 13 amino acids. Trimming stripped 5 bases from V and 0 bases from J, with 10 bases between. Germline V gene data show CDR1 as SQVTM and CDR2 as ANQGSEA. This CDR3 is CSVNTGLNTEAFF. The CDR3 DNA reads as TGCAGCGTTAACACAGGGCTGAACACTGAAGCTTTCTTT. Variable domain in full (rest from reference TRBV29-1 and TRBJ1-1): SAVISQKPSRDICQRGTSLTIQCQVDSQVTMMFWYRQQPGQSLTLIATANQGSEATYESGFVIDKFPISRPNLTFSTLTVSNMSPEDSSIYLCSVNTGLNTEAFFGQGTRLTVV.

CDR3 sequence reads: CAWRVGEGNTIYF. The CDR3 nucleotides read TGTGCCTGGAGAGTAGGAGAGGGAAACACCATATATTTT. The V call is TRBV30, the J call TRBJ1-3; no clear D. V shed 3 bases and J shed 4 bases, with 10 bases lying between them. Germline CDR1 and CDR2: GTSNPN and SVGIG (reference sequence). The CDR3 totals 13 residues. The variable domain in full, with the rest retrieved from reference TRBV30 and TRBJ1-3, is SQTIHQWPATLVQPVGSPLSLECTVEGTSNPNLYWYRQAAGRGLQLLFYSVGIGQISSEVPQNLSASRPQDRQFILSSKKLLLSDSGFYLCAWRVGEGNTIYFGEGSWLTVV.

This clone was recorded only once. This chain joins TRBV10-1 and TRBJ2-7; 8 bases line up with TRBD2. V was pared by 9 bases and J by 6 bases, with 10 bases of the junction left unmatched. Germline loops: CDR1 WNHNN, CDR2 SYGVQD (reference sequence). The CDR3 contains 13 residues. The CDR3 nucleotides are TGCGCCAGTGCGTCAGCGGGAGATCGCGAGCAGTACTTC. Protein sequence: CASASAGDREQYF.

The chain recombines TRBV29-1 with TRBJ1-5, with D perhaps matching TRBD1 (5 bases). The V end lost 4 bases, the J end lost 2 bases, and 9 bases lay between the germline ends. The CDR3 has 13 residues. Germline assignment: CDR1 SQVTM and CDR2 ANQGSEA. In DNA, the CDR3 is TGCAGCGTTGGTTGGGGCGGCAATCAGCCCCAGCATTTT. This codes for CSVGWGGNQPQHF.

The chain carries TRBV28 and TRBJ2-5, with a possible D match to TRBD1 (6 bases). This CDR3 has 11 residues. In germline, CDR1 is MDHEN, CDR2 SYDVKM. V lost 6 bases to trimming and J lost 9 bases, with 11 bases between them. CDR3 DNA sequence: TGTGCCAGCAGACAAAGGGGGTCCCAGTACTTC. Protein: CASRQRGSQYF.

The chain couples TRBV19 to TRBJ1-1, with D perhaps matching TRBD1 (6 bases). Germline assignment: CDR1 LNHDA and CDR2 SQIVND (reference sequence). CDR3 length: 14 amino acids. V lost 0 bases, J lost 7 bases, and 12 bases lay in between. The chain's CDR3 is CASSIDRQGLEAFF. The CDR3 region has the DNA TGTGCCAGTAGTATAGATAGGCAGGGGCTTGAAGCTTTCTTT. Based on the CDR3 plus reference TRBV19 and TRBJ1-1, the full variable domain is DGGITQSPKYLFRKEGQNVTLSCEQNLNHDAMYWYRQDPGQGLRLIYYSQIVNDFQKGDIAEGYSVSREKKESFPLTVTSAQKNPTAFYLCASSIDRQGLEAFFGQGTRLTVV.

The chain carries TRBV18 and TRBJ1-3; D is ambiguous. The CDR3 runs to 14 residues. Deletions cut 4 bases from V and 1 base from J, with 8 bases between. Per the germline V gene, CDR1 is KGHSH and CDR2 is LQKENI. The CDR3 DNA follows: TGTGCCAGCTCACGCGGGTCTTCTGGAAACACCATATATTTT. It is translated as CASSRGSSGNTIYF. Combining the CDR3 with reference TRBV18 and TRBJ1-3 gives the whole variable domain NAGVMQNPRHLVRRRGQEARLRCSPMKGHSHVYWYRQLPEEGLKFMVYLQKENIIDESGMPKERFSAEFPKEGPSILRIQQVVRGDSAAYFCASSRGSSGNTIYFGEGSWLTVV.

The V gene is TRBV2, the J gene TRBJ2-2, with 8 bases identical to TRBD2. Germline V gives CDR1 SNHLY, CDR2 FYNNEI. The CDR3 runs to 15 residues. Trimming took 6 bases from V and 0 from J; bases not matched to a gene: 3. CDR3 sequence reads: CASRRLATNTGELFF. CDR3 coding DNA: TGTGCCAGCAGAAGACTAGCGACGAACACCGGGGAGCTGTTTTTT. Complete variable domain (other parts from reference TRBV2 and TRBJ2-2): EPEVTQTPSHQVTQMGQEVILRCVPISNHLYFYWYRQILGQKVEFLVSFYNNEISEKSEIFDDQFSVERPDGSNFTLKIRSTKLEDSAMYFCASRRLATNTGELFFGEGSRLTVL.

This clone was observed a handful of times. The chain joins TRBV2 to TRBJ1-2, with 9 bases aligning to TRBD1. Germline V gene sequence: CDR1 SNHLY, CDR2 FYNNEI. CDR3 length: 14 amino acids. Trimming cost V 4 bases and J 8 bases; bases outside gene matches: 8. Written as DNA, the CDR3 is TGTGCCAGCAGTGCAGACAGGGGGGCACGGGGCTACACCTTC. Its protein is CASSADRGARGYTF.

This chain uses TRBV7-9 with TRBJ2-7, with D unclear. This CDR3 is 14 amino acids long. The V gene's germline CDR1 is SEHNR and CDR2 FQNEAQ (reference sequence). Trimming took 2 bases from V and 0 from J, leaving 8 bases between them. DNA for the CDR3: TGTGCCAGCAGCTTACAGGAATACTCCTACGAGCAGTACTTC. Translated, it gives CASSLQEYSYEQYF.

The gene calls are TRBV7-2 and TRBJ1-2; 7 bases match TRBD1. The CDR3 has 12 residues. Losses at the gene ends were 5 bases for V and 5 bases for J; bases not matched to a gene: 2. Germline V CDR1 and CDR2: SGHTA, FQGNSA. The CDR3 DNA reads as TGTGCCAGCAGCATACAGGGGTATGGCTACACCTTC. Protein product: CASSIQGYGYTF.